A selection of T cell receptor beta chains follows, all from one sample in a study of blood T cell repertoires in COVID-19. The data were produced by immunoSEQ multiplex PCR, yet TCRdb's version contains in-frame clones alone and is incomplete. This sample carries some 150,000 clones, over 70% of them seen once, and the ten largest clones take about 0.58%. The sample taken for sequencing was peripheral blood. The receptors were gathered from a man in his fifties or sixties with acute or convalescent COVID-19. Both conserved end residues are part of each CDR3. A D gene is named only where the DNA matches it firmly. Size tells how often a clone was seen (once, few, many) or the class of an expanded clone, and some rows leave it out.

size	D	J	V	CDR3	DNA
NA	NA	TRBJ2-2	TRBV9	CASSVANQAGELFF	TGTGCCAGCAGCGTAGCTAACCAGGCCGGGGAGCTGTTTTTT
NA	TRBD1	TRBJ2-5	TRBV4-2	CASSQTGGLGETQYF	TGTGCCAGCAGCCAGACAGGGGGCTTGGGAGAGACCCAGTACTTC
NA	TRBD1	TRBJ1-6	TRBV18	CASKGETGAGSPLHF	TGTGCCAGCAAAGGAGAGACAGGGGCGGGTTCACCCCTCCACTTT
few	TRBD2	TRBJ2-7	TRBV5-6	CASSFPSGGPYEQYF	TGTGCCAGCAGCTTTCCTAGCGGGGGGCCCTACGAGCAGTACTTC
NA	NA	TRBJ2-1	TRBV5-6	CASSLGGSSYNEQFF	TGTGCCAGCAGCTTGGGTGGTAGCTCCTACAATGAGCAGTTCTTC
NA	NA	TRBJ1-5	TRBV19	CASSIETGRNQPQHF	TGTGCCAGTAGTATAGAGACAGGACGGAACCAGCCCCAGCATTTT
NA	TRBD1	TRBJ2-7	TRBV6-6	CASSPLRGRYSYEQYF	TGTGCCAGCAGTCCTCTAAGGGGGCGGTACTCCTACGAGCAGTACTTC
few	NA	TRBJ1-1	TRBV28	CASSPGTRTEAFF	TGTGCCAGCAGTCCAGGGACAAGAACTGAAGCTTTCTTT
NA	NA	TRBJ2-3	TRBV12-3/TRBV12-4	CASSSGDTQYF	TGTGCCAGCAGTTCGGGAGATACGCAGTATTTT
NA	NA	TRBJ1-6	TRBV6-5	CAGRDNDNSPLHF	TGTGCCGGCCGGGACAACGATAATTCACCCCTCCACTTT
once	NA	TRBJ2-5	TRBV6-2/TRBV6-3	CASSYTTPRAGGTQYF	TGTGCCAGCAGTTACACCACCCCCAGGGCCGGTGGGACCCAGTACTTC
NA	TRBD2	TRBJ2-1	TRBV15	CATSRDGTSGSSYNEQFF	TGTGCCACCAGCAGAGATGGGACTAGCGGCAGCTCCTACAATGAGCAGTTCTTC
NA	NA	TRBJ1-2	TRBV2	CASSEAEAPVNYGYTF	TGTGCCAGCAGTGAAGCCGAGGCTCCCGTTAACTATGGCTACACCTTC
NA	TRBD1	TRBJ1-1	TRBV19	CASSRTGPVTEAFF	TGTGCCAGTAGTAGGACAGGACCCGTCACTGAAGCTTTCTTT
NA	TRBD2	TRBJ2-3	TRBV9	CASSHGGIQGTDTQYF	TGTGCCAGCAGCCACGGGGGGATACAAGGCACAGATACGCAGTATTTT
once	NA	TRBJ2-5	TRBV3-1/TRBV3-2	CASSQVGREQETQYF	TGTGCCAGCAGCCAAGTCGGTCGCGAGCAAGAGACCCAGTACTTC
NA	NA	TRBJ1-4	TRBV18	CASSREGSNEKLFF	TGTGCCAGCTCGAGGGAGGGGTCTAATGAAAAACTGTTTTTT
NA	TRBD2	TRBJ2-3	TRBV9	CASSVGPSGTDTQYF	TGTGCCAGCAGCGTAGGCCCTAGCGGGACAGATACGCAGTATTTT
NA	NA	TRBJ2-2	TRBV5-4	CASSWPGGHGTGELFF	TGTGCCAGCAGCTGGCCCGGGGGGCACGGCACCGGGGAGCTGTTTTTT
NA	NA	TRBJ1-4	TRBV28	CASSFGHPNEKLFF	TGTGCCAGCAGTTTTGGGCATCCTAATGAAAAACTGTTTTTT